This T cell receptor beta chain was sequenced during a study of T cell clonotyping in hematopoietic cell transplantation. Whole-study findings and limits: No sorting was done, leaving CD4 and CD8 contributions mixed. Recipient TCR diversity dropped after transplant; expanded clonotypes rose from day 30 to 180. Broader posttransplant TCR repertoire diversity was predicted by graft donor and pretransplant recipient Inverse Simpson Index values.

Repertoires were generated with immunoSEQ multiplex PCR, while TCRdb's copy carries only in-frame clones and drops some. The table lists about 5,700 clones, roughly 90% of them singletons. Recipient blood drawn about 28 days pretransplant and days 30, 100, 180 after. Worth noting for this clone: Its target is unknown.

The CDR3 has 15 amino acids. Germline CDR1 reads MDHEN; CDR2 reads SYDVKM. Trimming pared 5 bases from V and 4 bases from J, leaving 17 bases between. This sequence originates from a female patient aged 45 to 65 who had an allogeneic stem cell transplant from an unrelated donor, so T cells may come from the graft donor. Some clones in this sample may be carry-over from other donors' samples. V gene TRBV28 combines with J gene TRBJ2-5; either TRBD1 or TRBD2 may supply D (5 bases each). Here the sequenced sample was peripheral blood mononuclear cells, taken 100 days after allogeneic stem cell transplant. The CDR3 loop reads CASSLSLTGTETQYF. CDR3 nucleotide sequence: TGTGCCAGCAGTCTTTCCCTGACGGGGACAGAGACCCAGTACTTC.